Listed below are T cell receptor beta chains from one sample, sequenced in a study of blood T cells in healthy people across ages. Via MiXCR, TCRdb re-called the 5' RACE reads, giving one row per CDR3 protein. This sample has 1 million to 1.2 million distinct CDR3 sequences, with about two fifths found just once. Sequencing was carried out using blood. These receptors came from a young man in good health. CDR3s include the opening cysteine and the closing phenylalanine or tryptophan. Fields, in order: D gene, clone size, J gene, V gene, CDR3 DNA, CDR3 protein. A D gene is named only where the DNA matches it firmly. Part of the rows lack a size; the others show once, few, many or a class for expanded clones.

d_call: TRBD1; clone_size: NA; j_call: TRBJ1-1; v_call: TRBV30; cdr3_nt: TGTGCCTGGAGCACCCAGGGGGTCGTGGCTTTCTTT; cdr3_aa: CAWSTQGVVAFF
d_call: NA; clone_size: few; j_call: TRBJ1-1; v_call: TRBV29-1; cdr3_nt: TGCAGCGCCAAAAGGACAGACTACCCAAACACTGAAGCTTTCTTT; cdr3_aa: CSAKRTDYPNTEAFF
d_call: TRBD2; clone_size: few; j_call: TRBJ2-7; v_call: TRBV20-1; cdr3_nt: TGCAGTGCTAGAGATCACCTTAGCGGGTTATCCTACGAGCAGTACTTC; cdr3_aa: CSARDHLSGLSYEQYF
d_call: NA; clone_size: NA; j_call: TRBJ2-1; v_call: TRBV6-2/TRBV6-3; cdr3_nt: TGTGCCAGCAGTTACTCGGCGACCCAGGTTTCGGATGAGCAGTTCTTC; cdr3_aa: CASSYSATQVSDEQFF
d_call: NA; clone_size: NA; j_call: TRBJ2-5; v_call: TRBV7-2; cdr3_nt: TGTGCCAGCAGCCCCTTGGACGGTGAAGAGACCCAGTACTTC; cdr3_aa: CASSPLDGEETQYF
d_call: TRBD1; clone_size: few; j_call: TRBJ2-3; v_call: TRBV27; cdr3_nt: TGTGCCAGCAGTCTGACAGGGAGTTCCGATACGCAGTATTTT; cdr3_aa: CASSLTGSSDTQYF
d_call: NA; clone_size: NA; j_call: TRBJ1-2; v_call: TRBV29-1; cdr3_nt: TGCAGCGTATTACAGGGATGGAATGGCTACACCTTC; cdr3_aa: CSVLQGWNGYTF
d_call: TRBD1; clone_size: NA; j_call: TRBJ2-2; v_call: TRBV28; cdr3_nt: TGTGCAATCTCAGGGGGTATTCCGAACACCGGGGAGCTGTTTTTT; cdr3_aa: CAISGGIPNTGELFF
d_call: NA; clone_size: NA; j_call: TRBJ1-2; v_call: TRBV7-2; cdr3_nt: TGTGCCAGCAGCTTACCCGGGACTCCCGCATATGGCTACACCTTC; cdr3_aa: CASSLPGTPAYGYTF
d_call: NA; clone_size: many; j_call: TRBJ1-4; v_call: TRBV2; cdr3_nt: TGTGCCAGCAGTGAACAGAATACGTTGTTTTTT; cdr3_aa: CASSEQNTLFF
d_call: NA; clone_size: NA; j_call: TRBJ1-5; v_call: TRBV5-6; cdr3_nt: TGTGCCAGCAGCTTCTTTTCGGGGAATCAGCCCCAGCATTTT; cdr3_aa: CASSFFSGNQPQHF
d_call: NA; clone_size: few; j_call: TRBJ2-5; v_call: TRBV25-1; cdr3_nt: TGTGCCAGCAGTGAACCATTCCAAGAGACCCAGTACTTC; cdr3_aa: CASSEPFQETQYF
d_call: NA; clone_size: NA; j_call: TRBJ1-2; v_call: TRBV20-1; cdr3_nt: TGCACCCCGGTTTCGGACAGCTCTTCGTATGGCTACACCTTC; cdr3_aa: CTPVSDSSSYGYTF
d_call: TRBD2; clone_size: NA; j_call: TRBJ2-3; v_call: TRBV20-1; cdr3_nt: TGCAGTGCTAGATTGGGCGGGGGGGCCACCGCAGATACGCAGTATTTT; cdr3_aa: CSARLGGGATADTQYF
d_call: TRBD2; clone_size: few; j_call: TRBJ2-3; v_call: TRBV14; cdr3_nt: TGTGCCAGCAGCCAAATTCTAGCGGGGGGGGCCACAGATACGCAGTATTTT; cdr3_aa: CASSQILAGGATDTQYF
d_call: NA; clone_size: NA; j_call: TRBJ1-1; v_call: TRBV10-3; cdr3_nt: TGTGCCTCGCGGGGGACGGCCTTTGAAGCTTTCTTT; cdr3_aa: CASRGTAFEAFF
d_call: TRBD2; clone_size: many; j_call: TRBJ2-1; v_call: TRBV13; cdr3_nt: TGTGCCAGCAGCTTCCCGGGGGGTGGGTACAATGAGCAGTTCTTC; cdr3_aa: CASSFPGGGYNEQFF